Listed below are T cell receptor beta chains from one sample, sequenced in a study of T-cell reconstitution after alpha-beta-depleted transplantation in children. In TCRdb, the PCR reads were re-called with MiXCR into one record per CDR3 protein. The table has fewer than 550,000 distinct CDR3 sequences, about 16% seen once; the top ten hold 25% to 30%. Specimen: PBMCs, mostly from graft donor cells, collected 360 days after TCRalphabeta/CD19-depleted stem cell transplant. All receptors come from a boy in the first two years of life who had a stem cell transplant for Wiskott-Aldrich syndrome, so the T cells may come from the graft donor. CDR3s include the opening cysteine and the closing phenylalanine or tryptophan. The order of the fields is D gene, CDR3 length, V gene, clone size, J gene, CDR3 protein, CDR3 DNA. A D gene is named only where the DNA matches it firmly. Size values are once, few and many counts, or a class for expanded clones, and some rows have none.

D: -; length: 14; V: TRBV29-1; size: few; J: TRBJ2-5; CDR3: CSVEVRRIQETQYF; DNA: TGCAGCGTTGAGGTCAGGAGAATCCAAGAGACCCAGTACTTC
D: -; length: 14; V: TRBV5-6; size: few; J: TRBJ2-1; CDR3: CASSFGPLGNEQFF; DNA: TGTGCCAGCAGCTTTGGCCCCCTCGGGAATGAGCAGTTCTTC
D: TRBD2; length: 15; V: TRBV10-3; size: -; J: TRBJ2-5; CDR3: CAISESISGGETQYF; DNA: TGTGCCATCAGTGAGTCGATTTCGGGGGGAGAGACCCAGTACTTC
D: -; length: 11; V: TRBV6-5; size: many; J: TRBJ2-1; CDR3: CASRYNNEQFF; DNA: TGTGCCAGCAGGTACAACAATGAGCAGTTCTTC
D: -; length: 16; V: TRBV5-1; size: few; J: TRBJ1-1; CDR3: CASSLGRKIENTEAFF; DNA: TGCGCCAGCAGCTTGGGACGGAAAATCGAGAACACTGAAGCTTTCTTT
D: TRBD1; length: 15; V: TRBV7-9; size: -; J: TRBJ1-2; CDR3: CASSLALPGGNGYTF; DNA: TGTGCCAGCAGCTTAGCCCTTCCAGGGGGCAATGGCTACACCTTC
D: -; length: 12; V: TRBV2; size: -; J: TRBJ2-5; CDR3: CASTGEQETQYF; DNA: TGTGCCAGCACAGGGGAGCAAGAGACCCAGTACTTC
D: -; length: 14; V: TRBV12-3/TRBV12-4; size: few; J: TRBJ2-1; CDR3: CASSAIAETDEQFF; DNA: TGTGCCAGCAGTGCCATAGCGGAGACGGATGAGCAGTTCTTC
D: -; length: 15; V: TRBV6-5; size: -; J: TRBJ2-3; CDR3: CASSYGTGPTDTQYF; DNA: TGTGCCAGCAGTTACGGTACAGGGCCTACAGATACGCAGTATTTT
D: -; length: 16; V: TRBV5-1; size: few; J: TRBJ2-2; CDR3: CASRERGGTNTGELFF; DNA: TGCGCCAGCAGAGAAAGGGGGGGTACGAACACCGGGGAGCTGTTTTTT
D: -; length: 14; V: TRBV28; size: -; J: TRBJ2-1; CDR3: CASLSGSSYNEQFF; DNA: TGTGCCAGCCTATCAGGGAGCTCCTACAATGAGCAGTTCTTC
D: -; length: 16; V: TRBV2; size: -; J: TRBJ1-2; CDR3: CASSEALPGRGGRYTF; DNA: TGTGCCAGCAGTGAAGCGCTTCCGGGCAGGGGCGGTAGATACACCTTC
D: -; length: 14; V: TRBV27; size: -; J: TRBJ2-7; CDR3: CASSFRLANYEQYF; DNA: TGTGCCAGCAGTTTCAGGCTAGCGAACTACGAGCAGTACTTC
D: TRBD2; length: 21; V: TRBV2; size: -; J: TRBJ2-3; CDR3: CASSGIRVASGGTFYTDTQYF; DNA: TGTGCCAGCAGTGGAATAAGAGTGGCCAGCGGGGGCACCTTTTACACAGATACGCAGTATTTT
D: TRBD1; length: 17; V: TRBV18; size: -; J: TRBJ2-7; CDR3: CASSPRGPLYPFDEQYF; DNA: TGTGCCAGCTCACCAAGGGGGCCACTCTATCCTTTCGACGAGCAGTACTTC
D: -; length: 12; V: TRBV27; size: -; J: TRBJ2-7; CDR3: CASRGAEDEQYF; DNA: TGTGCCAGCAGGGGTGCTGAGGACGAGCAGTACTTC
D: -; length: 13; V: TRBV12-3/TRBV12-4; size: -; J: TRBJ1-6; CDR3: CASSLRPSSPLHF; DNA: TGTGCCAGCAGTTTAAGGCCTAGTTCACCCCTCCACTTT
D: -; length: 12; V: TRBV20-1; size: few; J: TRBJ1-2; CDR3: CSATITGYGYTF; DNA: TGCAGTGCTACGATAACGGGCTATGGCTACACCTTC
D: -; length: 14; V: TRBV18; size: few; J: TRBJ1-1; CDR3: CASSQTGSNTEAFF; DNA: TGTGCCAGCTCACAGACAGGCTCGAACACTGAAGCTTTCTTT
D: TRBD2; length: 18; V: TRBV18; size: many; J: TRBJ2-1; CDR3: CASSPATSGARYYNEQFF; DNA: TGTGCCAGCTCACCTGCGACTAGCGGGGCCCGCTACTACAATGAGCAGTTCTTC
D: -; length: 14; V: TRBV5-1; size: few; J: TRBJ2-2; CDR3: CASSLEGESGELFF; DNA: TGCGCCAGCAGCTTGGAGGGGGAATCCGGGGAGCTGTTTTTT
D: -; length: 15; V: TRBV7-9; size: few; J: TRBJ1-2; CDR3: CASSRSLTENYGYTF; DNA: TGTGCCAGCAGCCGTTCCCTGACAGAAAACTATGGCTACACCTTC
D: -; length: 12; V: TRBV7-9; size: many; J: TRBJ2-1; CDR3: CASSPSGNEQFF; DNA: TGTGCCAGCAGTCCCTCTGGCAATGAGCAGTTCTTC
D: TRBD2; length: 16; V: TRBV7-2; size: -; J: TRBJ2-7; CDR3: CASSLGILAGVHEQYF; DNA: TGTGCCAGCAGCTTAGGTATCCTAGCGGGAGTCCACGAGCAGTACTTC
D: -; length: 16; V: TRBV3-1; size: -; J: TRBJ1-4; CDR3: CASSQDLRGTNEKLFF; DNA: TGTGCCAGCAGCCAAGATCTAAGGGGGACGAATGAAAAACTGTTTTTT
D: -; length: 15; V: TRBV5-5; size: -; J: TRBJ2-6; CDR3: CASSFGVAGANVLTF; DNA: TGTGCCAGCAGCTTCGGGGTGGCCGGGGCCAACGTCCTGACTTTC
D: -; length: 13; V: TRBV24-1; size: few; J: TRBJ2-1; CDR3: CATSDLPSGEQFF; DNA: TGTGCCACCAGTGATTTACCGTCGGGTGAGCAGTTCTTC
D: -; length: 16; V: TRBV25-1; size: -; J: TRBJ2-5; CDR3: CASSDPGTSQMGTQYF; DNA: TGTGCCAGCAGTGACCCCGGGACTTCCCAAATGGGGACCCAGTACTTC
D: TRBD2; length: 14; V: TRBV20-1; size: once; J: TRBJ2-2; CDR3: CSATIAGGTGELSF; DNA: TGCAGTGCTACTATAGCGGGAGGTACCGGGGAGCTGTCTTTT
D: -; length: 15; V: TRBV28; size: -; J: TRBJ2-5; CDR3: CASSLFTGRMETQYF; DNA: TGTGCCAGCAGTTTATTTACAGGGAGGATGGAGACCCAGTACTTC
D: TRBD2; length: 14; V: TRBV20-1; size: -; J: TRBJ2-7; CDR3: CSARALAGGHVQYF; DNA: TGCAGTGCTAGGGCGCTAGCGGGAGGCCATGTGCAGTACTTC
D: TRBD1; length: 16; V: TRBV12-3/TRBV12-4; size: few; J: TRBJ1-2; CDR3: CASSPIGGRGNYGYTF; DNA: TGTGCCAGCAGCCCCATAGGGGGCAGGGGGAACTATGGCTACACCTTC
D: TRBD1; length: 16; V: TRBV29-1; size: few; J: TRBJ1-1; CDR3: CSVYRRMTGGITEAFF; DNA: TGCAGCGTTTACCGACGAATGACAGGGGGCATCACTGAAGCTTTCTTT
D: -; length: 12; V: TRBV7-8; size: few; J: TRBJ2-5; CDR3: CASSQTGETQYF; DNA: TGTGCCAGCAGCCAGACGGGGGAGACCCAGTACTTC
D: TRBD1; length: 15; V: TRBV12-3/TRBV12-4; size: few; J: TRBJ2-1; CDR3: CASSLQGQGVFEQFF; DNA: TGTGCCAGCAGTTTACAGGGACAGGGGGTTTTTGAGCAGTTCTTC
D: TRBD2; length: 15; V: TRBV7-9; size: few; J: TRBJ2-1; CDR3: CASSLASGRSGEQFF; DNA: TGTGCCAGCAGCTTAGCTAGCGGGAGGAGTGGGGAGCAGTTCTTC
D: TRBD1; length: 12; V: TRBV29-1; size: few; J: TRBJ1-1; CDR3: CSVVGQGGEAFF; DNA: TGCAGCGTTGTAGGACAGGGGGGTGAAGCTTTCTTT
D: TRBD2; length: 15; V: TRBV5-1; size: -; J: TRBJ2-1; CDR3: CASSARLAGNNEQFF; DNA: TGCGCCAGCAGCGCAAGACTAGCGGGGAACAATGAGCAGTTCTTC
D: TRBD2; length: 18; V: TRBV5-6; size: few; J: TRBJ2-4; CDR3: CASSNGLAGGLAKNIQYF; DNA: TGTGCCAGCAGTAATGGACTAGCGGGGGGACTAGCCAAAAACATTCAGTACTTC
D: TRBD2; length: 16; V: TRBV20-1; size: few; J: TRBJ2-5; CDR3: CSARDLRTSRQETQYF; DNA: TGCAGTGCTAGAGACCTCCGGACTAGCAGACAAGAGACCCAGTACTTC
D: -; length: 13; V: TRBV3-1; size: few; J: TRBJ2-1; CDR3: CASSQVEGIPELF; DNA: TGTGCCAGCAGCCAAGTGGAAGGGATTCCTGAACTCTTC
D: -; length: 14; V: TRBV4-1; size: -; J: TRBJ1-1; CDR3: CASSLLGGDTEAFF; DNA: TGCGCCAGCAGCCTCCTAGGGGGGGACACTGAAGCTTTCTTT
D: -; length: 15; V: TRBV25-1; size: -; J: TRBJ2-1; CDR3: CASSELGGSSNEQLF; DNA: TGTGCCAGCAGTGAATTGGGGGGCTCCAGCAATGAGCAGCTCTTC
D: -; length: 15; V: TRBV20-1; size: -; J: TRBJ1-4; CDR3: CSALFLSGFREKLFF; DNA: TGCAGTGCCCTTTTTTTATCAGGCTTCAGGGAAAAACTGTTTTTT